Listed below are T cell receptor beta chains from one sample, sequenced in a study of neurological immune-mediated disorders. TCRdb redid the calling of the 5' RACE reads with MiXCR, one entry per CDR3 protein. The sample lists fewer than 80,000 distinct CDR3 sequences, under 5.5% occurring once. The sample was PBMCs. All receptors come from a woman aged 45-65 years with multiple sclerosis. CDR3s include the opening cysteine and the closing phenylalanine or tryptophan.

v_call cdr3_aa
TRBV7-2 CASSFGSGTQYF
TRBV20-1 CSALGQGLYEQYF
TRBV9 CASSEGGFSTDTQYF
TRBV11-2 CASSRLAGYIGELFF
TRBV7-6 CASSLSQGNTEAFF
TRBV4-3 CASSQSLGGSSPLHF
TRBV7-2 CASSQDGRGGYTF
TRBV7-2 CASSSVDGAYEQYF
TRBV5-1 CASSPTGPQRSNEKLFF
TRBV5-1 CASVAGSNTGELFF
TRBV5-6 CASTPGHGSTDTQYF
TRBV7-9 CASSFGQGYDTEAFF
TRBV7-2 CASSDRDRGFGAFF